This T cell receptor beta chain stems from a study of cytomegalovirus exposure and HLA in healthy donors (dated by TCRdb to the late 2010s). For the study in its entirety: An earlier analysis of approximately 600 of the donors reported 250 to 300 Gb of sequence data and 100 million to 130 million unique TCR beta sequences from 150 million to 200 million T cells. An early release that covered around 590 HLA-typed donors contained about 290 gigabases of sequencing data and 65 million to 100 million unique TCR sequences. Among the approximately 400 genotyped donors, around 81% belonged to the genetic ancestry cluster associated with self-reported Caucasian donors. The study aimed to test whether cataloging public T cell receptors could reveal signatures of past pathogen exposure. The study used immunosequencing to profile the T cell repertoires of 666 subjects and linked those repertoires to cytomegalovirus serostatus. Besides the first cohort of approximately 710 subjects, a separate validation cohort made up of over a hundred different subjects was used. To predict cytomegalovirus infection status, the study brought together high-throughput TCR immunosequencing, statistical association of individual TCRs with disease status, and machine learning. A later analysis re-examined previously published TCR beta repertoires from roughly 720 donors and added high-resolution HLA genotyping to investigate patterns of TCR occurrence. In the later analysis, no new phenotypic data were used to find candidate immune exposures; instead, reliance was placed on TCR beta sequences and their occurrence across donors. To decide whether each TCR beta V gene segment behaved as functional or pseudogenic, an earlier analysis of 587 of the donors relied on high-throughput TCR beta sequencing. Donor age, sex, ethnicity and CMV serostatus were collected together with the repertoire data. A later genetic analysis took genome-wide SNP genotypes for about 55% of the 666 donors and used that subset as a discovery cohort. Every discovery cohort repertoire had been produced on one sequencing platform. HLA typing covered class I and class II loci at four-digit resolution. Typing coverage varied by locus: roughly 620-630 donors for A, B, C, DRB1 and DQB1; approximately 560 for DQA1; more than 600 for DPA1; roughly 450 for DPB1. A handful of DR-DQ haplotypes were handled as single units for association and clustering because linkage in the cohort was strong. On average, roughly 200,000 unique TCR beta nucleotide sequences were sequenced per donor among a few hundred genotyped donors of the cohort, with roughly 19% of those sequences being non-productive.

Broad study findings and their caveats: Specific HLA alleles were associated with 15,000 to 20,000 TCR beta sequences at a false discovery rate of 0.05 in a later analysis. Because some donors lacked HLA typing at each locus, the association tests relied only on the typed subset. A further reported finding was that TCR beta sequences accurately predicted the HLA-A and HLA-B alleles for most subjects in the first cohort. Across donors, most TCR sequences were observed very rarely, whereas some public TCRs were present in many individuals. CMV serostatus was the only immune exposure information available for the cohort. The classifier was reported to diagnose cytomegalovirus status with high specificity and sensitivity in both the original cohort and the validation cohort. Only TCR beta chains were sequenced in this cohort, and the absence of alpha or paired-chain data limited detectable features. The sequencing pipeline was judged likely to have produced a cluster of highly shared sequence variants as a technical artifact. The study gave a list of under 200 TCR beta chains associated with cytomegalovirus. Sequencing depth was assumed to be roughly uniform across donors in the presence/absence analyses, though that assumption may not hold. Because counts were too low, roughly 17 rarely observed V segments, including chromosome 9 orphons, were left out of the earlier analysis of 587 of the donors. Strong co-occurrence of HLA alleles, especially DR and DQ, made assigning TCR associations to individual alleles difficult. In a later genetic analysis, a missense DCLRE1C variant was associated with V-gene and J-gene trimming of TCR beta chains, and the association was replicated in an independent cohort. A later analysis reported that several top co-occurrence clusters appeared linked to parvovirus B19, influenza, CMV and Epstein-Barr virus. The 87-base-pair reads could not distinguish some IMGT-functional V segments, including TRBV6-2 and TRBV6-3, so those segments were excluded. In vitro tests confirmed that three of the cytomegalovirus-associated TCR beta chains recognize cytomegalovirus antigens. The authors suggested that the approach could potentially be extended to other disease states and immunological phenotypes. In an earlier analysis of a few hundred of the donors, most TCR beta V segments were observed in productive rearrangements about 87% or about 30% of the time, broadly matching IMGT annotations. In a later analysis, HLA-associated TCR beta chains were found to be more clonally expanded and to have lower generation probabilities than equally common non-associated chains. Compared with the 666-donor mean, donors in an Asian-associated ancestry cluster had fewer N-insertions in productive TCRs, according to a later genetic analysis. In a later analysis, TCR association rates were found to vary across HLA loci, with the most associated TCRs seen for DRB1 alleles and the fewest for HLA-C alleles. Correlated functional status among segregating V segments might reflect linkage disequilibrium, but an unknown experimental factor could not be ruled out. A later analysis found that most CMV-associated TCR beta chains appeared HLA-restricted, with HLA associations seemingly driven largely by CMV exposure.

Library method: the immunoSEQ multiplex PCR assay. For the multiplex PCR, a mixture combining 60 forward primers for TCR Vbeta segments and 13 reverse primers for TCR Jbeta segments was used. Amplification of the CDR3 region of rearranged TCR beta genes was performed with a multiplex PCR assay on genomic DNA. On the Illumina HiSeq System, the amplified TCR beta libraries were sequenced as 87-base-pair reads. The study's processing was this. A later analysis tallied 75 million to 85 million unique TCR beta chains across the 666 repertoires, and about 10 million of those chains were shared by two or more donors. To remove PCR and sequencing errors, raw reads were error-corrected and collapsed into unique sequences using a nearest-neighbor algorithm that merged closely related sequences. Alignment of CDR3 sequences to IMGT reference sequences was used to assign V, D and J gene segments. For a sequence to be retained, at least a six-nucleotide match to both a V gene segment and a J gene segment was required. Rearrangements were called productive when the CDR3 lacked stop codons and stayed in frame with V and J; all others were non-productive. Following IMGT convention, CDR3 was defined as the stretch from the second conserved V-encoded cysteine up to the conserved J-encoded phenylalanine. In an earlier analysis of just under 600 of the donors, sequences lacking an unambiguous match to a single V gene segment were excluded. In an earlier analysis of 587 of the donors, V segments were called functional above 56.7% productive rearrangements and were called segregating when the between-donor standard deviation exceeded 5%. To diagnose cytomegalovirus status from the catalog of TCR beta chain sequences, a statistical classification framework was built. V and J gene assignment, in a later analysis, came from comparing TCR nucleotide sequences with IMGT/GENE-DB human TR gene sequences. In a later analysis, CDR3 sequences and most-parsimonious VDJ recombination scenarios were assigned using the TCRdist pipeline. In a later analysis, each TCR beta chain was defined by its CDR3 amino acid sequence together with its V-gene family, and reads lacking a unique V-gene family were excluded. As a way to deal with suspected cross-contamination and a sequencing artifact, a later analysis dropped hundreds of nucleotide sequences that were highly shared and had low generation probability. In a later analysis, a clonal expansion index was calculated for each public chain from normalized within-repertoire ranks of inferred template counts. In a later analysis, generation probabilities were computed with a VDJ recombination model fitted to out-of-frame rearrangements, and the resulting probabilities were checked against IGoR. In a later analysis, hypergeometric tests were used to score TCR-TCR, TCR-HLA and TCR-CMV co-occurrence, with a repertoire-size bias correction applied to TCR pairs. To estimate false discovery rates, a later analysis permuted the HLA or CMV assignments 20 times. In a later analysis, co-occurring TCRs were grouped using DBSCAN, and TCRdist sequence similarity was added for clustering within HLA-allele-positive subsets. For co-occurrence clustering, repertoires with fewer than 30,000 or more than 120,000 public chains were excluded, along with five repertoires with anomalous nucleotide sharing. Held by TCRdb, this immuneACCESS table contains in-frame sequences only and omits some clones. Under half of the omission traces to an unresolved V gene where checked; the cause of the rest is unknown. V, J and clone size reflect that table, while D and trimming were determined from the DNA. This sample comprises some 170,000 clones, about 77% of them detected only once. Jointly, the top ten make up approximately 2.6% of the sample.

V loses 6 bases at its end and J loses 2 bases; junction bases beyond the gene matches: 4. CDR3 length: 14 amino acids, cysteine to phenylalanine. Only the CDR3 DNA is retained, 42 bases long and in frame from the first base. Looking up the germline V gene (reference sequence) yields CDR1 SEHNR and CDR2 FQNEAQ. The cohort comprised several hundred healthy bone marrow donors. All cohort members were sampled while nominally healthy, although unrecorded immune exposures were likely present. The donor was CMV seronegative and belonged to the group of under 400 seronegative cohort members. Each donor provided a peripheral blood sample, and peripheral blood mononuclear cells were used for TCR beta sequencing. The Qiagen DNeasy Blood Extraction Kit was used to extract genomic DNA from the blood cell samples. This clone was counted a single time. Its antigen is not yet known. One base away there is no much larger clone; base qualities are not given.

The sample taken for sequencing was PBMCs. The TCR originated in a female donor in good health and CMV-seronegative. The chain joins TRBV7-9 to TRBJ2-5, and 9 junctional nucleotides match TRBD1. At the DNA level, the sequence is TGTGCCAGCAGTTTTGACAGGGGGCAAGAGACCCAGTACTTC. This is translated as CASSFDRGQETQYF.